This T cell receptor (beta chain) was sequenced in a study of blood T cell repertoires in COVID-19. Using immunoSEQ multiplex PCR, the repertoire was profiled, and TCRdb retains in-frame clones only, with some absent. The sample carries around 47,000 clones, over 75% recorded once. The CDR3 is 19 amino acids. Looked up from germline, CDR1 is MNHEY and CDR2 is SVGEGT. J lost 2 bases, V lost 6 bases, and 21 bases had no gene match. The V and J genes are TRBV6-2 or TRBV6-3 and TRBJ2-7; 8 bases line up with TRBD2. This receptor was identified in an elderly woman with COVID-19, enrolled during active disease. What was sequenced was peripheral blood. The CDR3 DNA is TGTGCCAGCAGCCGCGCTCTAGGGACTAGTGGCCCCGGGACCTACGAGCAGTACTTC. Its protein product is CASSRALGTSGPGTYEQYF.